This T cell receptor (beta chain) was recorded in a study of blood T cells in healthy people across ages. A second PCR of roughly 7 to 11 cycles used a sample-barcoded 5' primer and a J-beta primer mix. MiXCR, applied by TCRdb to the 5' RACE reads, yields one record per CDR3 protein. Among about 1.1 million distinct CDR3 sequences, under 40% were seen once, and the ten largest hold around 13%. This clonotype turned up a few times. Trimming removed 3 bases from V and 1 base from J; junction bases left unmatched: 5. Looked up from germline, CDR1 is DFQATT and CDR2 is SNEGSKA (reference sequence). The CDR3 has 14 residues.

The sequenced sample consisted of blood. This chain joins TRBV20-1 and TRBJ1-1; TRBD1 matches 7 bases. The clonotype originates from a man younger than 30 in good health. The CDR3 nucleotides are TGCAGTGCTAGGGTGGGACAGAAGAACACTGAAGCTTTCTTT. Translation: CSARVGQKNTEAFF.